The 21 T cell receptor beta chains below come from one sample, sequenced in a study of response to subunit inactivated influenza vaccine. A single record per CDR3 protein comes from TCRdb applying MiXCR to the RT-PCR reads. This sample has about 500,000 distinct CDR3 sequences, with more than 15% found just once. The material was CD4+ T cells sorted from PBMCs, obtained around 2 years after vaccination. These receptors originate from a man aged 45 to 75 who received an inactivated influenza vaccine.

This sequence joins TRBV11-2 and TRBJ1-4, with no clear D. Germline V gene data show CDR1 as SGHAT and CDR2 as FQNNGV. CDR3 length: 16 amino acids. V dropped 5 bases and J dropped 8 bases, with 21 bases sitting between them. The CDR3 DNA reads TGTGCCAGCAGCACTTTAGTCTCACGGATCGGGGAAAAACTGTTTTTT. Its protein is CASSTLVSRIGEKLFF.

The chain is built from TRBV3-1 and TRBJ1-1; 7 bases are a match to TRBD1. Per the germline V gene, CDR1 is LGHDT and CDR2 is YNNKEL (reference sequence). This CDR3 has 15 residues. The ends lost 3 bases at V and 4 bases at J; junction bases unmatched: 8. The CDR3 coding sequence is TGTGCCAGCAGCCACCCGACAGGGTACGGCACTGAAGCTTTCTTT. This gives the protein CASSHPTGYGTEAFF.

The chain employs TRBV3-1 and TRBJ2-7; maybe TRBD1 (6 bases). CDR1 is LGHDT, CDR2 YNNKEL, per germline (reference sequence). V was pared by 3 bases and J by 6 bases, with 24 bases between. The CDR3 extends over 17 amino acids. The CDR3 region has the DNA TGTGCCAGCAGCCAGTGGGTATCCACAGGGATCCGAGCCGAGCAGTACTTC. Its protein is CASSQWVSTGIRAEQYF.

V usage is TRBV18 and J usage is TRBJ2-2, with D tentatively TRBD1 or TRBD2 (5 bases each). Germline V gene lookup returns CDR1 KGHSH and CDR2 LQKENI. Trimming stripped 3 bases from V and 7 bases from J, with 18 bases between. This CDR3 contains 16 residues. Here the CDR3 DNA reads TGTGCCAGCTCACCGGGGTTCCGGGACCAAGGCGGGGAGCTGTTTTTT. As protein: CASSPGFRDQGGELFF.

The chain links TRBV25-1 to TRBJ2-6, with D possibly TRBD1 on 5 matching bases. Looked up from germline, CDR1 is MGHDK and CDR2 is SYGVNS. CDR3 size: 17 residues. V was cut by 4 bases and J by 3 bases, with 16 bases left in between. CDR3 nucleotide sequence: TGTGCCAGCAGTGTAGGGGAAGTGAGTAGTGGGGCCAACGTCCTGACTTTC. Protein sequence: CASSVGEVSSGANVLTF.

The chain combines TRBV5-6 with TRBJ2-1; 7 bases map to TRBD2. Germline V CDR1 and CDR2: SGHDT, YYEEEE. J lost 6 bases, V lost 0 bases, and 6 bases had no gene match. CDR3 length: 15 residues. In DNA form, the CDR3 reads TGTGCCAGCAGCTTGGGCCCGCGGGAGTCCAATGAGCAGTTCTTC. Translating it yields CASSLGPRESNEQFF.

The chain carries TRBV24-1 and TRBJ2-7, with D possibly being TRBD1 (6 bases). The CDR3 has 14 amino acids. The V gene lost 4 bases and the J gene lost 6 bases, with 15 bases spanning the gap. From germline, CDR1 is KGHDR and CDR2 SFDVKD. The CDR3 protein is CATSEPGTTSEQYF. DNA for the CDR3: TGTGCCACCAGTGAACCCGGGACAACCAGCGAGCAGTACTTC.

This clonotype appeared a few times. The chain has TRBV29-1 and TRBJ2-7; D not resolved. Looked up from germline, CDR1 is SQVTM and CDR2 is ANQGSEA. V lost 7 bases, J lost 7 bases, and 14 bases lay in between. CDR3 length: 11 amino acids. The chain's CDR3 is CSASRSREQYF. CDR3 nucleotides: TGCAGCGCCTCGAGGTCTAGGGAGCAGTACTTC.

To note about this clonotype: One end of the junction fails to match germline, which may point to a read error. The chain joins TRBV29-1 to TRBJ1-1; 10 nucleotides line up with TRBD1. The CDR3 contains 14 residues. Germline CDR1 SQVTM, CDR2 ANQGSEA. The CDR3 DNA reads as TGCAGCGTGGACAGGGGGGCCGTGAACGCTGAAGCTTTCTTT. Amino acids: CSVDRGAVNAEAFF. Based on the CDR3 plus reference TRBV29-1 and TRBJ1-1, the full variable domain is SAVISQKPSRDICQRGTSLTIQCQVDSQVTMMFWYRQQPGQSLTLIATANQGSEATYESGFVIDKFPISRPNLTFSTLTVSNMSPEDSSIYLCSVDRGAVNAEAFFGQGTRLTVV.

V is TRBV5-1 and J is TRBJ2-1; D unresolved. The CDR3 extends over 14 amino acids. With 0 bases removed from V and 3 bases from J, the gap between germline ends came to 7 bases. Germline-derived CDR1 and CDR2 are SGHRS and YFSETQ. In DNA, the CDR3 is TGCGCCAGCAGCTTGGCCACGAGCTACAATGAGCAGTTCTTC. Encoded protein: CASSLATSYNEQFF.

This clonotype was seen only a few times. The rearrangement uses TRBV5-1 and TRBJ2-1; weak D call: TRBD1 (6 bases). Per the germline V gene, CDR1 is SGHRS and CDR2 is YFSETQ. The V end was cut by 2 bases, the J end by 8 bases, with 17 bases between. This CDR3 has 15 amino acids. CDR3 region: CASSLWGPEYDEQFF. The CDR3 DNA sequence: TGCGCCAGCAGCTTATGGGGGCCCGAATACGATGAGCAGTTCTTC.

In this sample, this clonotype turned up a few times. The J gene is TRBJ1-6, the V gene TRBV14, with no clear D. This CDR3 is 13 amino acids long. Trimming removed 6 bases from V and 7 bases from J, with 10 bases in between. From germline, CDR1 is SGHDN and CDR2 FVKESK. The CDR3 protein is CASSLDGNSPLHF. The CDR3 DNA reads as TGTGCCAGCAGTCTGGACGGGAATTCACCCCTCCACTTT. Full variable domain (outside the CDR3, taken from reference TRBV14 and TRBJ1-6): EAGVTQFPSHSVIEKGQTVTLRCDPISGHDNLYWYRRVMGKEIKFLLHFVKESKQDESGMPNNRFLAERTGGTYSTLKVQPAELEDSGVYFCASSLDGNSPLHFGNGTRLTVT.

The rearrangement links TRBV3-1 to TRBJ2-2; D is undetermined. V dropped 2 bases and J dropped 4 bases, with 17 bases sitting between them. The CDR3 totals 17 residues. The V gene's germline CDR1 is LGHDT and CDR2 YNNKEL (reference sequence). The CDR3 DNA follows: TGTGCCAGCAGCCAAACCCCTAAAGTTGACACCACCGGGGAGCTGTTTTTT. As protein: CASSQTPKVDTTGELFF.

The chain links TRBV15 to TRBJ2-3, with 10 bases matching TRBD2. From germline, CDR1 is LNHNV and CDR2 YYDKDF (reference sequence). The J segment lost 3 bases and the V segment lost 9 bases, leaving 3 bases of the junction unmatched. The CDR3 length is 13 residues. The CDR3 is CATLAGGTDTQYF. Written as DNA, the CDR3 is TGTGCCACTTTAGCGGGAGGAACAGATACGCAGTATTTT.

This clonotype has a count of ten or more. V usage is TRBV6-5 and J usage is TRBJ2-1; D not resolved. Germline V gene data show CDR1 as MNHEY and CDR2 as SVGAGI. The V gene lost 0 bases and the J gene lost 0 bases, with 12 bases spanning the gap. There are 17 residues in the CDR3. CDR3 DNA: TGTGCCAGCAGTTACTCAGCCGAAGAAAGCTCCTACAATGAGCAGTTCTTC. It yields the protein CASSYSAEESSYNEQFF.

This chain connects TRBV10-3 to TRBJ1-5; 7 positions agree with TRBD1. Germline V gives CDR1 ENHRY, CDR2 SYGVKD. This CDR3 comprises 13 residues. The V segment lost 6 bases and the J segment 4 bases; nucleotides outside the gene matches: 3. The CDR3 region is CAISSGQNQPQHF. The CDR3, as DNA: TGTGCCATCAGCTCGGGACAGAATCAGCCCCAGCATTTT.

This clonotype occurred many times. The gene calls are TRBV20-1 and TRBJ2-3; D uncertain. Trimming stripped 1 base from V and 0 bases from J, with 8 bases between. This CDR3 contains 14 residues. From germline, CDR1 is DFQATT and CDR2 SNEGSKA (reference sequence). CDR3 in amino acids: CSARVPGSTDTQYF. The CDR3 DNA is TGCAGTGCTAGAGTCCCCGGGAGCACAGATACGCAGTATTTT.

This clonotype has just a few counts. Here the CDR3 DNA reads TGCGCCAGCAGTGAGCCCAGCGGGGGGGCAGATACGCAGTATTTT. It codes for CASSEPSGGADTQYF. The V call is TRBV10-2, the J call TRBJ2-3; 10 bases fit TRBD2. V gave up 2 bases and J gave up 4 bases; unmatched junction bases: 3. The germline V gene encodes CDR1 WSHSY and CDR2 SAAADI. The CDR3 has 15 amino acids.

The sample holds a few counts of this clonotype. The chain's CDR3 is CSASAFDRPNQPQHF. The CDR3, as DNA: TGCAGTGCTAGCGCTTTCGACAGACCCAATCAGCCCCAGCATTTT. The chain is built from TRBV20-1 and TRBJ1-5, with D maybe TRBD1 (5 bases). CDR1 and CDR2 from the germline V gene are DFQATT and SNEGSKA (reference sequence). The CDR3 is 15 residues long. The germline V and J ends were trimmed by 3 bases and 3 bases, with 15 bases remaining between them.

In this sample, this clonotype turned up a few times. The chain uses TRBV28 and TRBJ2-5; a possible D gene is TRBD1 (6 bases). Trimming pared 5 bases from V and 1 base from J, leaving 20 bases between. Germline V gene data show CDR1 as MDHEN and CDR2 as SYDVKM. CDR3 length: 17 residues. This chain's CDR3 is CASSPGTRMVRQETQYF. The DNA of the CDR3 is TGTGCCAGCAGTCCCGGGACAAGGATGGTTCGCCAAGAGACCCAGTACTTC.

The V call is TRBV20-1, the J call TRBJ2-1; TRBD1 matches at 7 bases. The CDR3 covers 14 residues. V was pared by 0 bases and J by 10 bases, with 9 bases of the junction left unmatched. Germline CDR1 is DFQATT and CDR2 is SNEGSKA (reference sequence). The CDR3 DNA reads as TGCAGTGCTAGAGACCTCCAGGGGGTAGGGGAGCAGTTCTTC. Amino acids: CSARDLQGVGEQFF.